This T cell receptor beta chain stems from a study of cytomegalovirus exposure and HLA in healthy donors. Study-level points and caveats: Presence/absence analyses assumed roughly uniform sequencing depth across donors. In a later analysis, DRB1 alleles had the most associated TCRs; HLA-C alleles the fewest. When analyzed later, a missense DCLRE1C variant was found to be linked to TCR beta V- and J-gene trimming. The dataset shows that most TCR sequences were rare, while some public TCRs occurred in many donors.

V lost 3 bases and J lost 5; bases outside the gene matches: 7. The germline V gene encodes CDR1 KGHSH and CDR2 LQKENI. The CDR3 contains 15 residues. About this clone itself: Its antigen is not identified.

PCR was performed using 60 Vbeta and 13 Jbeta primers. Clones were read by immunoSEQ multiplex PCR, and TCRdb kept only the in-frame ones, dropping some. The sample shows tens of thousands of clones, under 80% of them seen only once. The sample was PBMCs. The chain combines TRBV18 with TRBJ1-5, with TRBD1 matching 7 bases. The sequence came from a woman in her fifties or sixties in good health and CMV-seropositive. CDR3 protein: CASSPWTGPYQPQHF. Here the CDR3 DNA reads TGTGCCAGCTCACCGTGGACAGGCCCCTATCAGCCCCAGCATTTT.